This T cell receptor (beta chain) was documented in a study of blood T cell repertoires in COVID-19. The overall study: Whether acute or convalescent, the COVID-19 samples came from the United States, Italy and Spain. Sources were T cells, B-cell-depleted T cells, or PBMCs; the material itself was cDNA or gDNA.

This CDR3 contains 14 residues. Germline V lookup: CDR1 LNHDA, CDR2 SQIVND (reference sequence). The V and J ends lost 6 bases and 4 bases, in that order; junction bases with no gene match: 8. During active infection, Seattle patients enrolled and were then monitored through disease. As handled by the study authors: Cell counts per sample came from amplifying reference gene primers. Using immunoSEQ multiplex PCR, the repertoire was profiled, and TCRdb retains in-frame clones only, with some absent. Clone size and V and J calls were adopted from that table, with D and trimming inferred from the DNA. The sample records 400,000 to 450,000 clones, 88% being singletons.

This TCR derives from a woman aged 45-65 years with COVID-19, enrolled during active disease. Sequenced: peripheral blood. This chain joins TRBV19 and TRBJ1-2, with 7 bases fitting TRBD1. DNA of the CDR3: TGTGCCAGTAGCCCTGGAGGGGGCGCCTATGGCTACACCTTC. Amino acids: CASSPGGGAYGYTF. Looking up the rest from reference TRBV19 and TRBJ1-2 gives the full variable domain: DGGITQSPKYLFRKEGQNVTLSCEQNLNHDAMYWYRQDPGQGLRLIYYSQIVNDFQKGDIAEGYSVSREKKESFPLTVTSAQKNPTAFYLCASSPGGGAYGYTFGSGTRLTVV.